The 30 T cell receptor beta chains given below trace back to one sample, sequenced in a study of metastatic and nonmetastatic thyroid tumors. TCRdb reanalyzed the PCR reads with MiXCR. Among around 19,000 clones listed, roughly 15% were seen once. Each patient came to thyroid surgery without any prior treatment (of any kind). The material sequenced was tumor tissue. Receptors originate from a female donor with papillary thyroid cancer or a benign thyroid nodule (not recorded which). Some clones in this sample may be carry-over from other donors' samples.

This clone is medium-sized (0.01 to 0.1%) in the sample. The CDR3 region is CATATGGGSGANVLTF. DNA for the CDR3: TGCGCCACCGCGACAGGGGGAGGCTCTGGGGCCAACGTCCTGACTTTC. This sequence joins TRBV5-1 and TRBJ2-6; the match to TRBD1 covers 9 bases. This CDR3 has 16 amino acids. Germline lookup yields CDR1 SGHRS and CDR2 YFSETQ. V lost 9 bases and J lost 0; bases outside the gene matches: 7.

This clone is medium-sized in the sample. This chain links TRBV20-1 with TRBJ1-1; the D gene is possibly TRBD1 (5 bases). The CDR3 loop spans 15 amino acids. V lost 0 bases and J lost 5, with 16 bases in between. Germline CDR1 reads DFQATT; CDR2 reads SNEGSKA (reference sequence). This CDR3 reads CSARDFPGRVTEAFF. In nucleotides, the CDR3 is TGCAGTGCTAGAGATTTTCCAGGGCGGGTTACTGAAGCTTTCTTT.

The chain carries TRBV5-1 and TRBJ2-7; 12 bases agree with TRBD2. The CDR3 length is 15 residues. After removal of 4 bases from V and 4 bases from J, the junction contained 6 bases not matched to a gene. Germline assignment: CDR1 SGHRS and CDR2 YFSETQ. CDR3 DNA: TGCGCCAGCAGCCGACCCGGACTAGCGGGGTACGAGCAGTACTTC. Its translation is CASSRPGLAGYEQYF.

This clone was recorded a few times. The chain is built from TRBV6-2 or TRBV6-3 and TRBJ1-3; D ambiguous. Trimming left V 0 bases short and J 1 base short, with 4 bases between. This CDR3 has 14 residues. The germline V gene has CDR1 MNHEY and CDR2 SVGEGT. The CDR3: CASSYSRSGNTIYF. CDR3 bases: TGTGCCAGCAGTTACTCCCGGTCTGGAAACACCATATATTTT.

The rearrangement links TRBV9 to TRBJ2-3; 10 nucleotides match TRBD2. This CDR3 spans 17 amino acids. Germline values: CDR1 SGDLS, CDR2 YYNGEE. V shed 0 bases, J shed 2 bases, and the junction held 6 bases outside the gene matches. This CDR3 reads CASSVVGTSVPTDTQYF. CDR3 bases: TGTGCCAGCAGCGTAGTGGGGACTAGCGTACCCACAGATACGCAGTATTTT.

Concerning this clone: One end of the junction fails to match germline, which may point to a read error. The chain joins TRBV10-2 to TRBJ2-7, with D possibly matching TRBD1 (6 bases). Germline CDR1 WSHSY, CDR2 SAAADI. This CDR3 spans 18 amino acids. CDR3 bases: TGCGCCAGCAGTCTTGGGTGGCGGGTGACAGGTTCATCCTACGAGCATTACTTC. Translated, it gives CASSLGWRVTGSSYEHYF.

This clone was picked up a small number of times. The CDR3 carries no conserved terminal phenylalanine or tryptophan, so it likely arises from a read error. The chain recombines TRBV12-3 or TRBV12-4 with TRBJ1-3; D unclear. The CDR3 totals 11 residues. Trimming cost V 10 bases and J 6 bases, with 10 bases left between them. CDR3 nucleotides: TGTGCCACCAGGCTTGTAAACACCATATATTCT. It yields the protein CATRLVNTIYS.

This clone was recorded many times. This chain links TRBV5-6 with TRBJ2-7; tentative D call: TRBD1 (6 bases). The CDR3 extends over 14 amino acids. Trimming took off 0 bases at V and 3 bases at J, with 10 bases between the two ends. Germline V lookup: CDR1 SGHDT, CDR2 YYEEEE. The CDR3 is CASSLAGDGYEQYF. CDR3 bases: TGTGCCAGCAGCTTGGCAGGGGACGGCTACGAGCAGTACTTC.

Comment on this clone: A much larger clone lies a single base off, so this may be a read error. The chain links TRBV10-2 to TRBJ1-1, with D maybe TRBD1 (6 bases). Germline CDR1 is WSHSY and CDR2 is SAAADI. CDR3 length: 13 amino acids. The CDR3 nucleotides read TGCGACAGCAGTGAATTCAGGGGCTCCGAAGCTTTCTTT. The encoded protein is CDSSEFRGSEAFF.

The table lists this clone with many counts. The chain couples TRBV10-1 to TRBJ1-2; maybe TRBD1 (6 bases). With 6 bases removed from V and 5 bases from J, the gap between germline ends came to 13 bases. This CDR3 has 13 residues. Germline V gene sequence: CDR1 WNHNN, CDR2 SYGVQD (reference sequence). Here the CDR3 reads CASSPDRRYGYTF. The CDR3 nucleotides are TGCGCCAGCAGCCCCGACAGGAGATATGGCTACACCTTC.

Comments on this clone: This sequence may be a read error, since a much larger clone differs from it by one base. This chain links TRBV7-9 with TRBJ2-7; D is uncertain. CDR1 is SEHNR, CDR2 FQNEAQ, per germline (reference sequence). Between the trimmed V and J ends, which lost 2 bases and 6 bases, there was a span of 11 bases. The CDR3 consists of 13 residues. The CDR3 protein is CASSLSGRSEQYF. For the CDR3, the DNA is TGTGCCAGCAGCTTATCGGGTAGGAGCGAGCAGTACTTC.

This clone has ten or more counts. J is TRBJ2-1 and V is TRBV20-1; D remains unclear. V gave up 5 bases and J gave up 9 bases, with 11 bases separating them. The CDR3 totals 11 residues. Germline values: CDR1 DFQATT, CDR2 SNEGSKA (reference sequence). The CDR3 loop reads CSAPDQLEQFF. CDR3 DNA: TGCAGTGCTCCTGACCAGCTTGAGCAGTTCTTC.

Ten or more counts support this clone. The rearrangement uses TRBV6-1 and TRBJ2-3; TRBD1 agrees at 8 bases. V was clipped by 6 bases and J by 4 bases; unmatched bases: 12. Per germline, CDR1 MNHNS and CDR2 SASEGT. The CDR3 is made up of 16 amino acids. CDR3 sequence: CASSLGRGRVADTQYF. The CDR3 region has the DNA TGTGCCAGCAGCCTGGGCAGGGGGCGTGTGGCAGATACGCAGTATTTT.

This clone was seen ten or more times. CDR3 sequence reads: CASSLGGASGANVLTF. DNA for the CDR3: TGCGCCAGCAGCTTGGGGGGGGCCTCTGGGGCCAACGTCCTGACTTTC. This chain links TRBV5-1 with TRBJ2-6; D assignment may be TRBD1 or TRBD2 (6 bases each). The CDR3 length is 16 residues. Germline assignment: CDR1 SGHRS and CDR2 YFSETQ. V lost 0 bases and J 0 bases, leaving 7 bases between the germline ends.

The table lists this clone with many counts. The chain carries TRBV29-1 and TRBJ1-1; D gene ambiguous. V lost 4 bases and J 5 bases, leaving 11 bases between the germline ends. The CDR3 totals 12 residues. Looked up from germline, CDR1 is SQVTM and CDR2 is ANQGSEA. CDR3 region: CSVGRGKTEAFF. The DNA for the CDR3 is TGCAGCGTTGGGCGTGGAAAGACTGAAGCTTTCTTT.

There are many counts of this clone. Here the CDR3 DNA reads TGTGCCAGTAGTATACCCGCAGGGATGGGAGATTCACCCCTCCACTTT. Residues: CASSIPAGMGDSPLHF. The rearrangement links TRBV19 to TRBJ1-6; weak D call: TRBD1 (5 bases). Germline V lookup: CDR1 LNHDA, CDR2 SQIVND (reference sequence). The germline V and J ends were trimmed by 2 bases and 8 bases, with 16 bases remaining between them. The CDR3 has 16 residues.

Many counts were recorded for this clone. The sample holds other DNA sequences that translate to the same CDR3. The chain is built from TRBV9 and TRBJ2-1; 11 bases align to TRBD1. The length of the CDR3 is 14 residues. V was pared by 4 bases and J by 9 bases, with 6 bases of the junction left unmatched. Germline CDR1 is SGDLS and CDR2 is YYNGEE. CDR3 amino acids: CASSPVDRGREQFF. The CDR3 coding sequence is TGTGCCAGCAGCCCAGTGGACAGGGGGCGTGAGCAGTTCTTC.

In its sample, this clone was seen many times. Germline is not matched at one junction end, which may reflect a read error. Other nucleotide sequences from this sample produce the same CDR3. The chain recombines TRBV7-7 with TRBJ2-1; D is possibly TRBD2 (6 bases). The germline CDR1 and CDR2 sequences are SSHAT and FNYEAQ (reference sequence). The CDR3 contains 17 residues. In DNA form, the CDR3 reads TGTGCTAGCAGCTTAACCTTCTCTAGCGCGGGCTACAATGAGCAGTTCTTC. Its translation is CASSLTFSSAGYNEQFF.

The rearrangement joins TRBV20-1 to TRBJ2-7; 9 nucleotides agree with TRBD1. Germline CDR1 is DFQATT and CDR2 is SNEGSKA (reference sequence). The length of the CDR3 is 15 residues. V gave up 1 base and J gave up 10 bases; unmatched junction bases: 14. CDR3 DNA sequence: TGCAGTGCTAGAGCCGGGACAGGGTTAATCTCCGATCAGTACTTC. Protein: CSARAGTGLISDQYF.

Ten or more counts support this clone. The genes are TRBV14 and TRBJ2-2, with D uncertain. The ends were cut back, 5 bases at V and 5 bases at J, with 9 bases in the middle. The CDR3 spans 13 residues. CDR1 and CDR2 from the germline V gene are SGHDN and FVKESK. In DNA form, the CDR3 reads TGTGCCAGCAGCTCGACACCAACCGGGGAGCTGTTTTTT. Its protein product is CASSSTPTGELFF.

This clone was observed once. Sequence at one end of the junction differs from germline and may be a read error. The chain uses TRBV11-2 and TRBJ2-3, with 11 bases that match TRBD1. CDR1 and CDR2 (germline): SGHAT, FQNNGV. The CDR3 has 17 amino acids. CDR3 region: CSSIPSSGTGGIDTQYF. Written as DNA, the CDR3 is TGTTCCAGCATCCCGAGCAGTGGGACAGGGGGTATTGATACGCAGTATTTT.

The rearrangement uses TRBV4-1 and TRBJ1-2; D possibly corresponds to TRBD1 (5 bases). Germline lookup yields CDR1 MGHRA and CDR2 YSYEKL. Trimming took off 1 base at V and 0 bases at J, with 12 bases between the two ends. The CDR3 spans 16 residues. The CDR3 region has the DNA TGCGCCAGCAGCCAAGTAGACAGACTAACTAACTATGGCTACACCTTC. Protein sequence: CASSQVDRLTNYGYTF.

There are a few counts of this clone. This may be a read error, as it is one base from a much larger clone. The chain couples TRBV29-1 to TRBJ2-1, with TRBD2 as a possible D gene (5 bases). The CDR3 runs 14 residues. In germline, CDR1 is SQVTM, CDR2 ANQGSEA. CDR3 nucleotide sequence: TGCAGCGCTGAAGTCCCCCTAACTAGGAATGAGCAGTTCTTC. Its protein is CSAEVPLTRNEQFF.

This clone was picked up many times. The chain carries TRBV4-2 and TRBJ1-4; 7 nucleotides line up with TRBD1. In germline, CDR1 is LGHNA, CDR2 YNFKEQ. This CDR3 spans 14 amino acids. The J segment lost 5 bases and the V segment lost 3 bases, leaving 3 bases of the junction unmatched. Here the CDR3 DNA reads TGTGCCAGCAGCCAGGGGACAGCGAATGAAAAACTGTTTTTT. This encodes CASSQGTANEKLFF.

The chain recombines TRBV11-1 with TRBJ2-3; 10 nucleotides line up with TRBD2. Germline-derived CDR1 and CDR2 are SGHAT and FQDESV (reference sequence). V shed 8 bases, J shed 2 bases, and the junction held 7 bases outside the gene matches. The CDR3 length is 15 residues. CDR3: CASAWTSGVTDTQYF. The CDR3 nucleotides are TGTGCCAGCGCGTGGACTAGCGGCGTCACAGATACGCAGTATTTT.

In its sample, this clone was seen a few times. A read error may be the cause here, since a much bigger clone is one base away. The V gene is TRBV5-6, the J gene TRBJ1-1; D is perhaps TRBD1 (6 bases). The V end was cut by 1 base, the J end by 4 bases, with 11 bases between. CDR1 and CDR2 (germline): SGHDT, YYEEEE. This CDR3 comprises 14 residues. The CDR3 is CASSLPDSGTEAFF. The CDR3 DNA sequence: TGTGCCAGCAGCTTGCCGGACAGTGGCACTGAAGCTTTCTTT.

This clone was picked up many times. The chain is built from TRBV9 and TRBJ2-7; D gene unclear. Trimming left V 0 bases short and J 3 bases short, with 10 bases between. This CDR3 has 14 residues. Per germline, CDR1 SGDLS and CDR2 YYNGEE. The CDR3 nucleotides read TGTGCCAGCAGCGTAGCAGGCCGGAACTACGAGCAGTACTTC. This codes for CASSVAGRNYEQYF.

Concerning this clone: One end of the junction does not line up with germline, which may come from a read error. The J gene is TRBJ2-1, the V gene TRBV7-8; no clear D gene. This CDR3 comprises 14 residues. CDR1 and CDR2 from the germline V gene are SGHVS and FQNEAQ. CDR3 sequence: CASILGVGYNEQFF. CDR3 sequence (DNA): TGTGCCAGCATCTTAGGCGTCGGTTACAATGAGCAGTTCTTC. Full variable domain (outside the CDR3, taken from reference TRBV7-8 and TRBJ2-1): GAGVSQSPRYKVAKRGQDVALRCDPISGHVSLFWYQQALGQGPEFLTYFQNEAQLDKSGLPSDRFFAERPEGSVSTLKIQRTQQEDSAVYLCASILGVGYNEQFFGPGTRLTVL.

This clone came up a few times. With a much larger clone just one base away, this may be a read error. The chain links TRBV5-1 to TRBJ1-3; 7 nucleotides match TRBD1. The CDR3 is made up of 17 amino acids. Trimming removed 0 bases from V and 1 base from J; junction bases left unmatched: 7. Germline CDR1 SGHRS, CDR2 YFSETQ. The CDR3 DNA reads TGCGCCAGCAGCTTGGGCTCCCAGGGGGGTTCTGGAAACACCATATATTTT. Protein: CASSLGSQGGSGNTIYF. Drawing the rest from reference TRBV5-1 and TRBJ1-3, the complete variable domain is KAGVTQTPRYLIKTRGQQVTLSCSPISGHRSVSWYQQTPGQGLQFLFEYFSETQRNKGNFPGRFSGRQFSNSRSEMNVSTLELGDSALYLCASSLGSQGGSGNTIYFGEGSWLTVV.

This clone is medium-sized within its sample. The chain uses TRBV19 and TRBJ2-7; D is ambiguous. Trimming cost V 5 bases and J 1 base, with 9 bases left between them. The V gene's germline CDR1 is LNHDA and CDR2 SQIVND (reference sequence). The CDR3 is 13 residues long. CDR3 amino acids: CASSPSKSYEQYF. CDR3 in DNA: TGTGCCAGTAGTCCGAGCAAGTCCTACGAGCAGTACTTC.